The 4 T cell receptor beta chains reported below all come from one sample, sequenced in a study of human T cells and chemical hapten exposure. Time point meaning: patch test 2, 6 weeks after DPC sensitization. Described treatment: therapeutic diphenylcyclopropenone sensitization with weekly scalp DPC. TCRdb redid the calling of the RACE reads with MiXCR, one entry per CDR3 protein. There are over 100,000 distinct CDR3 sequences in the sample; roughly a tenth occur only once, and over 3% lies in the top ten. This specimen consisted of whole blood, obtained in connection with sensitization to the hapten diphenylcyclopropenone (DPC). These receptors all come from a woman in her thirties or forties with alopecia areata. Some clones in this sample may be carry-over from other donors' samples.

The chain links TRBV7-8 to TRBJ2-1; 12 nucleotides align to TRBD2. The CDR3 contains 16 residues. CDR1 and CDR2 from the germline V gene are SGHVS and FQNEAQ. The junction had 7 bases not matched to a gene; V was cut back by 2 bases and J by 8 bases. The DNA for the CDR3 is TGTGCCAGCAGCTTACGTGGACTAGCGGGGTCAGATGAGCAGTTCTTC. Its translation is CASSLRGLAGSDEQFF.

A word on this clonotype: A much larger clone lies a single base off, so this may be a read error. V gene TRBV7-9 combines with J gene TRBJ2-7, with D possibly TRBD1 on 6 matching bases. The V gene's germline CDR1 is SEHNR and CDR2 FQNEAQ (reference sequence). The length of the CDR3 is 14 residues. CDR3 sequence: CTSSLTGSSYEQYF. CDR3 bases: TGTACCAGCAGCTTAACAGGGAGCTCCTACGAGCAGTACTTC.

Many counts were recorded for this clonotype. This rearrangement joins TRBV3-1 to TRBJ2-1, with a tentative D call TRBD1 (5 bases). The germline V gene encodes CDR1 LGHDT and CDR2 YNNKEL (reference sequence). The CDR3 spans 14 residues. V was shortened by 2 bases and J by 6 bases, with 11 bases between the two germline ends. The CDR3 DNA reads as TGTGCCAGCAGCCAAATGGACAAGGTCAATGAGCAGTTCTTC. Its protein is CASSQMDKVNEQFF.

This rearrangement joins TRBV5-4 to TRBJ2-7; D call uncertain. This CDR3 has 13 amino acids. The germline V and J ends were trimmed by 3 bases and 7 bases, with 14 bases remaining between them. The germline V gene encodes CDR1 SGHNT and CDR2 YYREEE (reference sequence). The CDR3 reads CASSSQSLGEQYF. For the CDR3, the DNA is TGTGCCAGCAGCTCACAGAGCCTCGGGGAGCAGTACTTC.